One sample yielded the 18 T cell receptor beta chains listed below, sequenced in a study of blood T cells in healthy people across ages. Alongside a J-beta primer mix, a sample-barcoded 5' primer served in a second PCR lasting about 7 to 12 cycles. One entry per CDR3 protein, called by TCRdb with MiXCR from the 5' RACE reads. The sample yields approximately 800,000 distinct CDR3 sequences, roughly 53% seen once. The sequencing sample was made of blood. These receptors all come from a man aged 80 or over in good health.

The rearrangement joins TRBV6-5 to TRBJ1-1; 10 nucleotides agree with TRBD1. Looked up from germline, CDR1 is MNHEY and CDR2 is SVGAGI. The CDR3 has 14 amino acids. With V trimmed by 6 bases and J by 4 bases, 5 bases remained unmatched. CDR3 residues: CASSRGQGVTEAFF. In DNA, the CDR3 is TGTGCCAGCAGCCGCGGACAGGGGGTCACTGAAGCTTTCTTT.

The V call is TRBV29-1, the J call TRBJ2-5, with 7 bases matching TRBD1. The CDR3 is 13 amino acids. CDR1 SQVTM and CDR2 ANQGSEA come from the germline V gene. V was clipped by 4 bases and J by 4 bases; unmatched bases: 6. CDR3: CSVGQGGRETQYF. The CDR3 DNA reads as TGCAGCGTTGGACAGGGTGGAAGAGAGACCCAGTACTTC.

The chain carries TRBV7-9 and TRBJ2-3, with a tentative D call TRBD2 (5 bases). Between the trimmed V and J ends, which lost 7 bases and 11 bases, there was a span of 19 bases. CDR3 length equals 13 residues. Germline V gene data show CDR1 as SEHNR and CDR2 as FQNEAQ (reference sequence). CDR3: CASTLGGQRLQYF. The DNA for the CDR3 is TGTGCCAGCACCCTAGGTGGTCAGCGGTTGCAGTATTTT.

This clonotype has more than one count but fewer than ten. The V call is TRBV7-2, the J call TRBJ2-5; a possible D gene is TRBD2 (7 bases). With the DNA end fitting TRBJ2-7 better, the J assignment may be wrong. The CDR3 runs to 16 residues. The germline V gene has CDR1 SGHTA and CDR2 FQGNSA. The CDR3 loop reads CASSLRQWRGGYEQYF. In DNA, the CDR3 is TGTGCCAGCAGCTTACGACAGTGGAGGGGGGGATACGAGCAGTACTTC.

The V call is TRBV9, the J call TRBJ2-1; D is perhaps TRBD1 or TRBD2 (6 bases each). With the DNA end fitting TRBJ2-7 better, the J assignment may be wrong. The CDR3 has 14 residues. The germline CDR1 and CDR2 sequences are SGDLS and YYNGEE. The CDR3 coding sequence is TGTGCCAGCAGCGTAGAGGGGGGCCTCTCCGAGCAGTACTTC. This sequence encodes CASSVEGGLSEQYF.

The chain links TRBV6-5 to TRBJ1-2, with 9 bases lining up with TRBD1. In germline, CDR1 is MNHEY, CDR2 SVGAGI. The CDR3 length is 14 residues. The junction had 3 bases not matched to a gene; V was cut back by 2 bases and J by 5 bases. This CDR3 reads CASSYRDRVYGYTF. The CDR3 DNA follows: TGTGCCAGCAGTTACCGGGACAGGGTGTATGGCTACACCTTC.

This chain uses TRBV3-1 with TRBJ2-1; perhaps TRBD1 as D (5 bases). V lost 4 bases and J lost 10, with 11 bases in between. CDR1 and CDR2 (germline): LGHDT, YNNKEL (reference sequence). The CDR3 has 12 residues. The CDR3 sequence is CASSPWTREQFF. The CDR3 DNA reads TGTGCCAGCAGCCCTTGGACACGAGAGCAGTTCTTC.

This clonotype was observed a few times. The chain links TRBV6-5 to TRBJ2-3; no reliable D call. Germline V gene sequence: CDR1 MNHEY, CDR2 SVGAGI. The CDR3 covers 15 residues. Trimming pared 4 bases from V and 5 bases from J, leaving 16 bases between. The CDR3 nucleotides are TGTGCCAGCAGTTCCTCCCACCTACAAGGAGATACGCAGTATTTT. This translates into CASSSSHLQGDTQYF.

The V call is TRBV5-1, the J call TRBJ2-7; TRBD1 matches at 8 bases. The CDR3 consists of 14 residues. V lost 0 bases and J lost 5; bases outside the gene matches: 4. The germline V gene has CDR1 SGHRS and CDR2 YFSETQ. CDR3 amino acids: CASSLGQGIDEQYF. The CDR3, as DNA: TGCGCCAGCAGCTTGGGACAGGGGATCGACGAGCAGTACTTC.

This clonotype was seen many times. J is TRBJ1-1 and V is TRBV9; D not certain. The V end lost 0 bases, the J end lost 3 bases, and 15 bases lay between the germline ends. The CDR3 consists of 16 residues. Germline assignment: CDR1 SGDLS and CDR2 YYNGEE. Here the CDR3 DNA reads TGTGCCAGCAGCGTAGGCCCGGGCAACACGGACACTGAAGCTTTCTTT. This encodes CASSVGPGNTDTEAFF.

The chain combines TRBV12-3 or TRBV12-4 with TRBJ1-5; D is possibly TRBD1 (5 bases). The length of the CDR3 is 15 residues. The germline V and J ends were trimmed by 9 bases and 6 bases, with 21 bases remaining between them. This chain's CDR3 is CARQGSGIRCQPQHF. The CDR3 DNA sequence: TGTGCCAGGCAGGGATCGGGGATTCGTTGTCAGCCCCAGCATTTT.

This chain connects TRBV6-2 or TRBV6-3 to TRBJ2-3; TRBD1 matches at 8 bases. V trimming: 7 bases; J trimming: 14 bases; junction bases outside the gene matches: 23. Germline CDR1 and CDR2: MNHEY and SVGEGT. The length of the CDR3 is 16 residues. For the CDR3, the DNA is TGTGCCAGCACCACAGGTGGGACAGGAACCCACAGATACGCGTATTTT. Translation: CASTTGGTGTHRYAYF.

The chain has TRBV12-3 or TRBV12-4 and TRBJ1-1; D ambiguous. V lost 7 bases, J lost 4 bases, and 22 bases lay in between. The CDR3 is made up of 16 amino acids. The CDR3 here is CASTSGVGIGVTEAFF. CDR3 DNA: TGTGCCAGCACTTCTGGGGTGGGGATTGGAGTCACTGAAGCTTTCTTT.

This rearrangement joins TRBV5-1 to TRBJ2-4, with 11 bases fitting TRBD2. The assigned J gene may be wrong: the sequence end matches TRBJ2-7 better. CDR1 and CDR2 from the germline V gene are SGHRS and YFSETQ. CDR3 length: 16 amino acids. The CDR3 here is CASSLGLAGTPYEQYF. The CDR3, as DNA: TGCGCCAGCAGCTTGGGACTAGCGGGAACCCCCTACGAGCAGTACTTC.

A note on this clonotype: One junction end does not reproduce the germline sequence, and a read error may be involved. The V gene is TRBV27, the J gene TRBJ2-3; 9 positions match TRBD2. Germline loops: CDR1 MNHEY, CDR2 SMNVEV (reference sequence). CDR3 length: 15 amino acids. The CDR3 nucleotides are TGTGCCAGCAGGAACTTAGCGGGAGAACGAGATACGCGGTATTTT. It translates to CASRNLAGERDTRYF.

The chain recombines TRBV28 with TRBJ2-5; TRBD1 agrees at 8 bases. The DNA matches TRBJ2-7 better at its end, which makes the J call doubtful. CDR1 is MDHEN, CDR2 SYDVKM, per germline. The CDR3 has 13 residues. CDR3 sequence (DNA): TGTGCCAGCGCTCGGACAGGGTTTTTCGAGCAGTACTTC. Encoded protein: CASARTGFFEQYF.

This chain connects TRBV12-3 or TRBV12-4 to TRBJ2-4; 12 bases match TRBD1. CDR3 length equals 16 residues. The V and J ends lost 3 bases and 3 bases, in that order; junction bases with no gene match: 3. The CDR3 is CASSLGTGGFKNIQYF. CDR3 bases: TGTGCCAGCAGTTTGGGGACAGGGGGCTTCAAAAACATTCAGTACTTC.

The gene calls are TRBV5-5 and TRBJ1-5; D not certain. The CDR3 is 15 amino acids. From germline, CDR1 is SGHKS and CDR2 YYEKEE (reference sequence). Trimming stripped 5 bases from V and 0 bases from J, with 12 bases between. The CDR3 spells CASRRKEDSNQPQHF. For the CDR3, the DNA is TGTGCCAGCAGGAGGAAGGAGGATAGCAATCAGCCCCAGCATTTT.